One sample yielded the 17 T cell receptor beta chains listed below, sequenced in a study of cytomegalovirus exposure and HLA in healthy donors (dated by TCRdb to about 2017). The library relied on the immunoSEQ multiplex PCR assay. For the multiplex PCR, a mixture combining 60 forward primers for TCR Vbeta segments and 13 reverse primers for TCR Jbeta segments was used. Entries here come from immuneACCESS through TCRdb and include only in-frame sequences with V and J called. Some clones fail to appear in such tables; in the studies checked, an unresolved V gene covers under half of the shortfall, and the cause of the remainder is unknown. The sample has 150,000 to 200,000 clones on record, around 82% of them singletons. Together, the top ten hold around 1.5% of the sample. Sequencing was carried out using PBMCs. Receptor source: a male donor in good health and CMV-seronegative.

The CDR3 spells CASSLRAGDNSPLHF. CDR3 in DNA: TGTGCCAGCAGCCTACGGGCAGGGGATAATTCACCCCTCCACTTT. This chain links TRBV7-8 with TRBJ1-6; perhaps TRBD1 as D (6 bases). The length of the CDR3 is 15 residues. Deletions cut 5 bases from V and 5 bases from J, with 13 bases between. Germline-derived CDR1 and CDR2 are SGHVS and FQNEAQ.

The chain uses TRBV7-9 and TRBJ2-7; TRBD1 aligns across 12 bases. Germline loops: CDR1 SEHNR, CDR2 FQNEAQ (reference sequence). The V segment lost 5 bases and the J segment 5 bases; nucleotides outside the gene matches: 7. This CDR3 is 15 amino acids long. The CDR3 bases are TGTGCCAGCAGCCGCCCGGGACAGGGGGCACACGAGCAGTACTTC. It yields the protein CASSRPGQGAHEQYF.

This rearrangement joins TRBV27 to TRBJ2-5, with 13 bases identical to TRBD2. The end of the DNA fits TRBJ2-7 better, so the J call may be wrong. There are 15 residues in the CDR3. Germline V gives CDR1 MNHEY, CDR2 SMNVEV (reference sequence). The CDR3 reads CASSFGLAGVYEQYF. CDR3 sequence (DNA): TGTGCCAGCAGTTTCGGACTAGCGGGAGTGTACGAGCAGTACTTC.

The gene calls are TRBV4-1 and TRBJ2-3; 10 bases match TRBD2. The CDR3 is made up of 16 amino acids. V shed 1 base and J 5 bases; nucleotides not matched to a gene: 6. Per germline, CDR1 MGHRA and CDR2 YSYEKL. DNA for the CDR3: TGCGCCAGCAGCCAAGTTTTAGCGGGAGGACGAGATACGCAGTATTTT. Residues: CASSQVLAGGRDTQYF.

V and J are TRBV7-9 and TRBJ1-1; no firm D call. V was trimmed by 5 bases and J by 4 bases, leaving 11 bases between them. CDR1 SEHNR and CDR2 FQNEAQ come from the germline V gene (reference sequence). This CDR3 comprises 13 residues. DNA for the CDR3: TGTGCCAGCAGCCACGGGATAGTCACTGAAGCTTTCTTT. Translated, it gives CASSHGIVTEAFF.

This chain uses TRBV5-1 with TRBJ2-3; TRBD2 agrees at 12 bases. The germline CDR1 and CDR2 sequences are SGHRS and YFSETQ. V lost 4 bases to trimming and J lost 5 bases; unmatched junction nucleotides: 14. CDR3 length: 18 amino acids. The CDR3 loop is CASSPRPQTSGSRDTQYF. In DNA, the CDR3 is TGCGCCAGCAGCCCCCGTCCCCAGACTAGCGGGAGTCGAGATACGCAGTATTTT.

This clone was counted a single time. The chain has TRBV7-3 and TRBJ1-1; TRBD1 agrees at 9 bases. Unmatched junction bases numbered 11, after V lost 5 bases and J lost 4 bases. This CDR3 comprises 16 residues. The V gene's germline CDR1 is SGHTA and CDR2 FQGTGA. The CDR3 sequence: CASSREVTGGGTEAFF. CDR3 coding DNA: TGTGCCAGCAGCCGAGAAGTGACAGGGGGAGGCACTGAAGCTTTCTTT.

The rearrangement joins TRBV5-1 to TRBJ1-2; D perhaps matches TRBD1 (5 bases). The CDR3 runs 14 residues. CDR1 and CDR2 from the germline V gene are SGHRS and YFSETQ. Trimming removed 0 bases at V and 3 bases at J, with 9 bases between. The CDR3 nucleotides are TGCGCCAGCAGCTTGGGACAGTCAGACTATGGCTACACCTTC. Protein sequence: CASSLGQSDYGYTF. Looking up the rest from reference TRBV5-1 and TRBJ1-2 gives the full variable domain: KAGVTQTPRYLIKTRGQQVTLSCSPISGHRSVSWYQQTPGQGLQFLFEYFSETQRNKGNFPGRFSGRQFSNSRSEMNVSTLELGDSALYLCASSLGQSDYGYTFGSGTRLTVV.

The genes are TRBV27 and TRBJ2-5, with 7 bases lining up with TRBD1. Germline lookup yields CDR1 MNHEY and CDR2 SMNVEV (reference sequence). The CDR3 is 17 residues long. V was pared by 0 bases and J by 5 bases, with 12 bases of the junction left unmatched. This chain's CDR3 is CASSLSSPPGGLETQYF. The CDR3 DNA sequence: TGTGCCAGCAGTTTATCTAGCCCCCCAGGGGGTTTGGAGACCCAGTACTTC.

The chain has TRBV5-1 and TRBJ2-5; 11 bases are shared with TRBD2. This CDR3 region has 16 residues. The V segment lost 1 base and the J segment 2 bases; nucleotides outside the gene matches: 4. Looked up from germline, CDR1 is SGHRS and CDR2 is YFSETQ. The CDR3 reads CASSLFSGGEQETQYF. Here the CDR3 DNA reads TGCGCCAGCAGCTTGTTTAGCGGGGGGGAACAAGAGACCCAGTACTTC.

This clone appeared a few times. The J gene is TRBJ1-4, the V gene TRBV5-1; 7 nucleotides line up with TRBD1. This CDR3 has 12 amino acids. The V gene's germline CDR1 is SGHRS and CDR2 YFSETQ. V gave up 4 bases and J gave up 12 bases; unmatched junction bases: 6. The CDR3, as DNA: TGCGCCAGCAGCACCCAGGGGGGCCAACTGTTTTTT. Amino acids: CASSTQGGQLFF.

CDR3 nucleotide sequence: TGTGCCAGCAGCTCGGGACAGGGTGAAAAACTGTTTTTT. This sequence encodes CASSSGQGEKLFF. The V call is TRBV7-3, the J call TRBJ1-4; 9 nucleotides match TRBD1. This CDR3 contains 13 residues. Germline CDR1 is SGHTA and CDR2 is FQGTGA. Trimming cost V 4 bases and J 7 bases; bases outside gene matches: 1.

The V gene is TRBV4-2, the J gene TRBJ2-5; TRBD2 aligns across 9 bases. The J call may be faulty, since TRBJ2-7 better matches the DNA end. CDR1 and CDR2 from the germline V gene are LGHNA and YNFKEQ. This CDR3 spans 15 amino acids. The CDR3 here is CASSLSKGSGGEQYF. The CDR3 nucleotides read TGTGCCAGCAGCCTCTCTAAAGGTAGCGGGGGCGAGCAGTACTTC.

The chain employs TRBV7-9 and TRBJ2-2; TRBD2 aligns across 10 bases. V lost 5 bases, J lost 4 bases, and 7 bases stayed unmatched. Germline CDR1 SEHNR, CDR2 FQNEAQ (reference sequence). The CDR3 length is 16 residues. Here the CDR3 DNA reads TGTGCCAGCAGCGATCCTAGCGGGAGAAGCACCGGGGAGCTGTTTTTT. Encoded protein: CASSDPSGRSTGELFF.

As DNA, the CDR3 is TGTGCCAGCAGTGAAGGGGGACAGGCCCAAGAGACCCAGTACTTC. Encoded protein: CASSEGGQAQETQYF. The chain links TRBV6-1 to TRBJ2-5, with TRBD1 identical over 8 bases. Germline loops: CDR1 MNHNS, CDR2 SASEGT. The CDR3 length is 15 residues. Trimming cost V 1 base and J 1 base; bases outside gene matches: 2.

The chain couples TRBV4-3 to TRBJ2-1; 12 bases fit TRBD2. Germline CDR1 LGHNA, CDR2 YSLEER. This CDR3 spans 16 amino acids. J lost 9 bases, V lost 4 bases, and 10 bases had no gene match. The CDR3 sequence: CASSPRLAGALFEQFF. The DNA for the CDR3 is TGCGCCAGCAGCCCACGACTAGCGGGAGCCCTCTTTGAGCAGTTCTTC.

This clone was seen a single time. The chain is built from TRBV27 and TRBJ2-7; the D gene is possibly TRBD2 (6 bases). V lost 5 bases, J lost 3 bases, and 11 bases lay in between. CDR1 MNHEY and CDR2 SMNVEV come from the germline V gene (reference sequence). This CDR3 comprises 13 residues. CDR3 nucleotides: TGTGCCAGCAGTCGCGGGATACTCTACGAGCAGTACTTC. Translated, it gives CASSRGILYEQYF.